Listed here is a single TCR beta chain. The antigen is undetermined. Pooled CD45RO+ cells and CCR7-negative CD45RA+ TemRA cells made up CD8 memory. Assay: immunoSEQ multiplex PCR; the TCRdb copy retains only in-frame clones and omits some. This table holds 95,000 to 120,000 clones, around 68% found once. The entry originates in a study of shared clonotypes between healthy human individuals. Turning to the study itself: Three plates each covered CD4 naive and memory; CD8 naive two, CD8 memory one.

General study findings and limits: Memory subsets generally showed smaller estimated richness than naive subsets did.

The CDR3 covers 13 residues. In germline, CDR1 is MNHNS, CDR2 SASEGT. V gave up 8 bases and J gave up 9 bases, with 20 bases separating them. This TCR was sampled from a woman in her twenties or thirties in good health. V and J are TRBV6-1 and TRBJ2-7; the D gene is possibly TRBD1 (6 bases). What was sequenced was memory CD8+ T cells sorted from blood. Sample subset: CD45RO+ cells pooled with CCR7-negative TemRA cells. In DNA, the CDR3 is TGTGCCAGCCGGGACATCCCCCACCCCGGGCAGTACTTC. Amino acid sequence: CASRDIPHPGQYF.